The present TCR beta chain was sequenced within a study of identical twins. Study-level points and caveats: Conclusions rested on cross-sectional statistics rather than following the same donors. Among beta out-of-frame sequences, excess sharing between twins appeared weaker. Monozygotic twins shared more out-of-frame TCR alpha than recombination models predicted.

Template switching added a universal primer binding site, and final cDNA carried unique molecular identifiers. From the 5' RACE reads, TCRdb called clonotypes with MiXCR, one entry per CDR3 protein. The sample gives around 1.7 million distinct CDR3 sequences, less than 35% of which show up once; around 0.25% is in the top ten. The CDR3 totals 14 residues. Germline CDR1 SGHTA, CDR2 FQGNSA. Points on this clonotype: Its specificity is not known.

The sample was cord blood. This sequence was found in a newborn girl in good health. The rearrangement links TRBV7-2 to TRBJ2-4; D gene unclear. The end of the DNA fits TRBJ2-7 better, so the J call may be wrong. CDR3 amino acids: CASSFKVGTYEQYF. Here the CDR3 DNA reads TGTGCCAGCAGCTTTAAGGTTGGAACCTACGAGCAGTACTTC.